This TCR beta chain was sequenced for a study of CD8+ T cells in alopecia areata. As for treatment: oral pan-JAK inhibitor, 5-10 mg twice daily. Both peripheral blood and punch biopsies of lesional scalp skin were obtained from patients who had alopecia areata. Reverse transcription of extracted RNA yielded cDNA, which provided the sequencing template. The assay was immunoSEQ multiplex PCR, and TCRdb's table has in-frame clones only and misses some. The sample records 90,000 to 150,000 clones, 53% being singletons. The V and J ends lost 2 bases and 6 bases respectively, with 17 bases between them. Germline CDR1 and CDR2: GTSNPN and SVGIG (reference sequence). This CDR3 spans 14 amino acids.

Specimen: CD4+ T cells sorted from blood, collected at week 4, from a patient treated with tofacitinib. This TCR was recovered from a human donor with alopecia areata. V and J are TRBV30 and TRBJ2-7; D not resolved. In DNA form, the CDR3 reads TGTGCCTGGAGTTTCCTTTTAACTTTGGGCGAGCAGTACTTC. Encoded protein: CAWSFLLTLGEQYF.